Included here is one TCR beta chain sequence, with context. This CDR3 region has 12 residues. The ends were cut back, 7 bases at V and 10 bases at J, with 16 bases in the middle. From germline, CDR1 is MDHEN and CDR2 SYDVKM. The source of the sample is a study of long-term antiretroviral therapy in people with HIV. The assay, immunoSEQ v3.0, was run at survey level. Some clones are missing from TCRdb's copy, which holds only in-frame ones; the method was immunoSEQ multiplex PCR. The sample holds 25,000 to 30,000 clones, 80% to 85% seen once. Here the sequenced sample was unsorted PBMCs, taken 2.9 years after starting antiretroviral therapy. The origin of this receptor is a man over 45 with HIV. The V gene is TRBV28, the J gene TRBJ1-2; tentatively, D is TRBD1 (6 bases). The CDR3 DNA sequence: TGTGCCAGCATCCCTTCGGCAGGGGCCTACACCTTC. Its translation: CASIPSAGAYTF.